The 5 T cell receptor beta chains reported below all come from one sample, sequenced in a study of blood T cell repertoires in COVID-19. Only in-frame clones appear in the TCRdb table, and some are missing; sequencing was by immunoSEQ multiplex PCR. The sample shows 310,000 or so clones, about nine tenths of them seen only once. The sample was PBMCs or T cells enriched from blood (not recorded which). The receptors here all came from a woman aged 25 to 39 who had recovered from COVID-19.

The rearrangement uses TRBV5-1 and TRBJ2-1, with a weak D call TRBD1 (5 bases). The length of the CDR3 is 15 residues. Germline-derived CDR1 and CDR2 are SGHRS and YFSETQ. V lost 3 bases and J 1 base, leaving 11 bases between the germline ends. CDR3 in DNA: TGCGCCAGCAGCTCGGACACCCCATCCTACAATGAGCAGTTCTTC. Its translation is CASSSDTPSYNEQFF. Full variable domain (rest looked up from reference TRBV5-1 and TRBJ2-1): KAGVTQTPRYLIKTRGQQVTLSCSPISGHRSVSWYQQTPGQGLQFLFEYFSETQRNKGNFPGRFSGRQFSNSRSEMNVSTLELGDSALYLCASSSDTPSYNEQFFGPGTRLTVL.

This clone appeared a few times. V gene TRBV25-1 combines with J gene TRBJ2-7, with D tentatively TRBD2 (5 bases). Germline loops: CDR1 MGHDK, CDR2 SYGVNS. Trimming left V 7 bases short and J 2 bases short, with 12 bases between. CDR3 length equals 13 residues. The CDR3 protein is CASTPDLTYEQYF. The CDR3 DNA sequence: TGTGCCAGCACCCCGGACTTAACCTACGAGCAGTACTTC.

The chain links TRBV6-2 or TRBV6-3 to TRBJ2-1; 11 bases match TRBD2. J was trimmed by 6 bases and V by 2 bases; bases with no gene match: 6. The V gene's germline CDR1 is MNHEY and CDR2 SVGEGT. The CDR3 is 16 amino acids. The CDR3 is CASSYATSGTRNEQFF. DNA of the CDR3: TGTGCCAGCAGTTACGCGACTAGCGGGACTCGCAATGAGCAGTTCTTC.

The sample holds one count of this clone. The genes are TRBV18 and TRBJ2-1; TRBD2 aligns across 14 bases. The CDR3 consists of 15 residues. The junction had 2 bases not matched to a gene; V was cut back by 5 bases and J by 5 bases. The germline V gene has CDR1 KGHSH and CDR2 LQKENI. The CDR3 DNA reads TGTGCCAGCTCAGGACTAGCGGGAGGTAACAATGAGCAGTTCTTC. Translation: CASSGLAGGNNEQFF. The variable domain in full, completed from reference TRBV18 and TRBJ2-1, reads NAGVMQNPRHLVRRRGQEARLRCSPMKGHSHVYWYRQLPEEGLKFMVYLQKENIIDESGMPKERFSAEFPKEGPSILRIQQVVRGDSAAYFCASSGLAGGNNEQFFGPGTRLTVL.

V gene TRBV2 combines with J gene TRBJ2-3; the match to TRBD2 covers 8 bases. Germline V CDR1 and CDR2: SNHLY, FYNNEI. There are 16 residues in the CDR3. V shed 9 bases and J 1 base; nucleotides not matched to a gene: 12. CDR3 sequence reads: CARTKKAGVGTDTQYF. CDR3 in DNA: TGTGCCAGGACGAAAAAAGCGGGAGTGGGCACAGATACGCAGTATTTT. Full variable domain (outside the CDR3, taken from reference TRBV2 and TRBJ2-3): EPEVTQTPSHQVTQMGQEVILRCVPISNHLYFYWYRQILGQKVEFLVSFYNNEISEKSEIFDDQFSVERPDGSNFTLKIRSTKLEDSAMYFCARTKKAGVGTDTQYFGPGTRLTVL.